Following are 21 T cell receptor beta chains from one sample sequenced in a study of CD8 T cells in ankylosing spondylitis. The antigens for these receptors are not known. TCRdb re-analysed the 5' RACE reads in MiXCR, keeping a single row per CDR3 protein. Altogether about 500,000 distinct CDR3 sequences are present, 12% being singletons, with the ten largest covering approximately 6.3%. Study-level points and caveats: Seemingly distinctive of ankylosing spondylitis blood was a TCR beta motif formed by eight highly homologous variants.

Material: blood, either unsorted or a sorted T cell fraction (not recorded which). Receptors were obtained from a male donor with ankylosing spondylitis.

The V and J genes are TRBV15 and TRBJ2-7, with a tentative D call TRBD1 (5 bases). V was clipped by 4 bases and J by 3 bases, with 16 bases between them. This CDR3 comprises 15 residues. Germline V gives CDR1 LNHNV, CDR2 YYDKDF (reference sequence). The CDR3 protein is CATSIGQSFLYEQYF. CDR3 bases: TGTGCCACCAGCATCGGACAATCCTTCCTCTACGAGCAGTACTTC.

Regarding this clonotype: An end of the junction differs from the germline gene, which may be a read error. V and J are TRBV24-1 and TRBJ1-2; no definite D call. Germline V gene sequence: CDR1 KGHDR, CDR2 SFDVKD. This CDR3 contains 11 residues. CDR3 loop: CLRTEKSGYTF. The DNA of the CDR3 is TGCCTAAGGACCGAGAAGAGCGGCTACACCTTC.

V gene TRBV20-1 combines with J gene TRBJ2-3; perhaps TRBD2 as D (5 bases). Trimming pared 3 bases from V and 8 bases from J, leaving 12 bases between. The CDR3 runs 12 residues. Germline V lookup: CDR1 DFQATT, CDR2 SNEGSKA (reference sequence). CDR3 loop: CSASPVSVTQYF. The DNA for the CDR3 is TGCAGTGCTAGCCCTGTTAGCGTTACGCAGTATTTT.

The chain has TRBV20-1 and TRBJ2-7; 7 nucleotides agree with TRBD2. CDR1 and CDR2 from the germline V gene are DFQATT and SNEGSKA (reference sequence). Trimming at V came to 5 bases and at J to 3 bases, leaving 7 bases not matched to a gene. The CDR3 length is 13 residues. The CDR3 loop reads CSAPWGGFYEQYF. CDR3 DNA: TGCAGTGCTCCCTGGGGGGGGTTCTACGAGCAGTACTTC.

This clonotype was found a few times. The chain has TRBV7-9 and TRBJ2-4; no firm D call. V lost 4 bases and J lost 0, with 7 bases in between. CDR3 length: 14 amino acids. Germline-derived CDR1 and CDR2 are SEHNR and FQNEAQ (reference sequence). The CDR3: CASSYSGAKNIQYF. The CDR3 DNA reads TGTGCCAGCAGCTACAGTGGAGCCAAAAACATTCAGTACTTC.

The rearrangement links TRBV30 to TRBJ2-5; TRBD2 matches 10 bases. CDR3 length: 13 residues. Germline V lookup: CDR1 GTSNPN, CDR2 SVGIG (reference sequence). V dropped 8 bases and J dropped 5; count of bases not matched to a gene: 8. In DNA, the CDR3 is TGTGCCCGGTCCGGGACTAGCGCCGAGACCCAGTACTTC. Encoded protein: CARSGTSAETQYF.

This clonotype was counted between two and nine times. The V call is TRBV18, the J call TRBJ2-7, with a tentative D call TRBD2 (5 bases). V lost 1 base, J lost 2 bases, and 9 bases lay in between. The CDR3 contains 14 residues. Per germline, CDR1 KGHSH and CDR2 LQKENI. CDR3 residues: CASSPRTGTYEQYF. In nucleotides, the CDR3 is TGTGCCAGCTCACCACGGACCGGGACCTACGAGCAGTACTTC.

The CDR3 DNA follows: TGTGCCAGCGCGACTAGCGGGGTTAAAGAGACCCAGTACTTC. This codes for CASATSGVKETQYF. The chain uses TRBV27 and TRBJ2-5; TRBD2 matches 11 bases. The CDR3 loop spans 14 amino acids. The V gene's germline CDR1 is MNHEY and CDR2 SMNVEV (reference sequence). Trimming took 8 bases from V and 3 from J; bases not matched to a gene: 5.

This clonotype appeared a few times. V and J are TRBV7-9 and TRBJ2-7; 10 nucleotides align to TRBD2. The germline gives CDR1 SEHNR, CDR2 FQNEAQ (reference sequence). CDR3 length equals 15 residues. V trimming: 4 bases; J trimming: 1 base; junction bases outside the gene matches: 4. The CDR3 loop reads CASSWSGRGSYEQYV. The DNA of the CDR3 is TGTGCCAGCAGCTGGAGCGGGAGGGGGTCCTACGAGCAGTACGTC.

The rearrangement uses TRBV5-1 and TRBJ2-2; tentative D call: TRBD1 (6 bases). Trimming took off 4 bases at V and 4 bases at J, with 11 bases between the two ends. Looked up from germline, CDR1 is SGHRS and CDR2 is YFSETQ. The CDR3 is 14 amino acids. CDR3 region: CASSEGQSTGELFF. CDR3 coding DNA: TGCGCCAGCAGCGAGGGACAATCCACCGGGGAGCTGTTTTTT.

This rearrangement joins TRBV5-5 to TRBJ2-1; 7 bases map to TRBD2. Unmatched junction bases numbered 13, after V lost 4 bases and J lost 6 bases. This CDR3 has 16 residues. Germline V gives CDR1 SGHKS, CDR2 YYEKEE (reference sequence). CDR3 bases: TGTGCCAGCAGCCCCCGAACTAGCGAGGGTAGCAATGAGCAGTTCTTC. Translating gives CASSPRTSEGSNEQFF. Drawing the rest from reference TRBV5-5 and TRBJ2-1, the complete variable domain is DAGVTQSPTHLIKTRGQQVTLRCSPISGHKSVSWYQQVLGQGPQFIFQYYEKEERGRGNFPDRFSARQFPNYSSELNVNALLLGDSALYLCASSPRTSEGSNEQFFGPGTRLTVL.

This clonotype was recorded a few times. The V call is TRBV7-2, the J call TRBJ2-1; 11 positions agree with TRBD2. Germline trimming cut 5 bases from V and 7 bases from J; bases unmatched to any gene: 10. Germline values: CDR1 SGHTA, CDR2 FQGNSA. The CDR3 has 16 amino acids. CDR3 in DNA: TGTGCCAGCAGCCCCTTAGCGGGAGGGCCTCAAAATGAGCAGTTCTTC. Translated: CASSPLAGGPQNEQFF. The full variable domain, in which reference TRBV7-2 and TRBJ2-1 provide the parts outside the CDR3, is GAGVSQSPSNKVTEKGKDVELRCDPISGHTALYWYRQSLGQGLEFLIYFQGNSAPDKSGLPSDRFSAERTGGSVSTLTIQRTQQEDSAVYLCASSPLAGGPQNEQFFGPGTRLTVL.

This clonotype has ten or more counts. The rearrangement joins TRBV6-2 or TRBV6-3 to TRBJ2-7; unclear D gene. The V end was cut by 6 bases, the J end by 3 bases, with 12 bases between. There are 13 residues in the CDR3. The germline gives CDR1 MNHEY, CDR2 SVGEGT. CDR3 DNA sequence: TGTGCCAGCAGCTCTCCCCTAATCTACGAGCAGTACTTC. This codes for CASSSPLIYEQYF.

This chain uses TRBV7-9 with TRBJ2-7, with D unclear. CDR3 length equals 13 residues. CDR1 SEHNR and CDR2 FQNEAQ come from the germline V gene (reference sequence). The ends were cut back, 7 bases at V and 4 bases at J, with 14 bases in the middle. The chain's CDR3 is CASKTDGSYEQYV. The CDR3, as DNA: TGTGCCAGCAAAACAGACGGGTCTTACGAGCAGTACGTC.

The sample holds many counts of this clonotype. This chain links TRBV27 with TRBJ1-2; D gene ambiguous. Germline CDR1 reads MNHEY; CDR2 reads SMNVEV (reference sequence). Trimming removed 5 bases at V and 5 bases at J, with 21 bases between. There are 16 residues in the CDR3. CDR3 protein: CASSPHNGEGWYGYTF. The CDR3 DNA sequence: TGTGCCAGCAGTCCTCACAATGGAGAGGGTTGGTATGGCTACACCTTC.

Here the CDR3 DNA reads TGTGCCAGCAGCTTAGATCGACAGGATACCCTCAGGGGCCAGCATTTT. Amino acids: CASSLDRQDTLRGQHF. This sequence joins TRBV7-9 and TRBJ1-5; TRBD1 might be the D (6 bases). The CDR3 runs 16 residues. Trimming removed 1 base at V and 12 bases at J, with 22 bases between. Germline V CDR1 and CDR2: SEHNR, FQNEAQ (reference sequence).

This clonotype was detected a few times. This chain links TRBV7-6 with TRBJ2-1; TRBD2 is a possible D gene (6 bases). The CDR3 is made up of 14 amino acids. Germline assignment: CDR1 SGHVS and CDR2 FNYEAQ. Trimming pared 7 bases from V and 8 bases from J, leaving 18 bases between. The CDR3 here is CASTLGGMQDEQFF. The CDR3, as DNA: TGTGCCAGCACCCTGGGGGGAATGCAGGATGAGCAGTTCTTC.

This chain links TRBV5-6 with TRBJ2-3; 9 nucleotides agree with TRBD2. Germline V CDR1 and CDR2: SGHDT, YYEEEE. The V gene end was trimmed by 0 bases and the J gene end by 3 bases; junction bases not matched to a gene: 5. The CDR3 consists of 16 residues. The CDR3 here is CASSLEGSGRTDTQYF. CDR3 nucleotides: TGTGCCAGCAGCTTGGAAGGTAGCGGGAGAACAGATACGCAGTATTTT.

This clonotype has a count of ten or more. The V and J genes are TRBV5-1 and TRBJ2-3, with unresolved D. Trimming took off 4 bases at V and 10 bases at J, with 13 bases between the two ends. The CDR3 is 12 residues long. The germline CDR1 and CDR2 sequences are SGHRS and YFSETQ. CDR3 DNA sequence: TGCGCCAGCAGCCCGATTCGGGTGCCGCAGTATTTT. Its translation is CASSPIRVPQYF.

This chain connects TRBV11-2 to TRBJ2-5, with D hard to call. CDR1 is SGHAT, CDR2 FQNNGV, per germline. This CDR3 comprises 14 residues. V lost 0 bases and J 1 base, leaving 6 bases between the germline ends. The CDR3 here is CASSLDWGQETQYF. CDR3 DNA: TGTGCCAGCAGCTTAGACTGGGGCCAAGAGACCCAGTACTTC.

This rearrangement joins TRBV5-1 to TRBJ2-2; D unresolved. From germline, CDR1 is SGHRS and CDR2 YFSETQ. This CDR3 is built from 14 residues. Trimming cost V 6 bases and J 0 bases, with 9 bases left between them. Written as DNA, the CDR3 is TGCGCCAGCAAAGTCGAGACGAACACCGGGGAGCTGTTTTTT. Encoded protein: CASKVETNTGELFF. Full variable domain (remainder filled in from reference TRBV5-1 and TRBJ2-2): KAGVTQTPRYLIKTRGQQVTLSCSPISGHRSVSWYQQTPGQGLQFLFEYFSETQRNKGNFPGRFSGRQFSNSRSEMNVSTLELGDSALYLCASKVETNTGELFFGEGSRLTVL.